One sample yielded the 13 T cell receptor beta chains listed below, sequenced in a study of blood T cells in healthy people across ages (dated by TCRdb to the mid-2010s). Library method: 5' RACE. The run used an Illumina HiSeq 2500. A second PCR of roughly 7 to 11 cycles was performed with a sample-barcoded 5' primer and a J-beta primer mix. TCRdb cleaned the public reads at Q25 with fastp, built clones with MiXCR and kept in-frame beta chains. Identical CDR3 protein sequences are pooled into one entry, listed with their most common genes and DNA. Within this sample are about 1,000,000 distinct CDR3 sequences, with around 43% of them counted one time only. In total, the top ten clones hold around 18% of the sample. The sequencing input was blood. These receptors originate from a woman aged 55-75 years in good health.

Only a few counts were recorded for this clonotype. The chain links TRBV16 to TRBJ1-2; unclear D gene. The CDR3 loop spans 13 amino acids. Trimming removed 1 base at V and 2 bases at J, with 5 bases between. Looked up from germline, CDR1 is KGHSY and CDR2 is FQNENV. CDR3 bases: TGTGCCAGCAGCCAATACGACAACTATGGCTACACCTTC. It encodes CASSQYDNYGYTF.

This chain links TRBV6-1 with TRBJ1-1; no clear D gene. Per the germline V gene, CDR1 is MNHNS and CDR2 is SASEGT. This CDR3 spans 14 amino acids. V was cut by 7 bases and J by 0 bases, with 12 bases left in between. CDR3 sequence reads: CASKLSGLNTEAFF. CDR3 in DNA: TGTGCCAGCAAATTGAGTGGGCTGAACACTGAAGCTTTCTTT.

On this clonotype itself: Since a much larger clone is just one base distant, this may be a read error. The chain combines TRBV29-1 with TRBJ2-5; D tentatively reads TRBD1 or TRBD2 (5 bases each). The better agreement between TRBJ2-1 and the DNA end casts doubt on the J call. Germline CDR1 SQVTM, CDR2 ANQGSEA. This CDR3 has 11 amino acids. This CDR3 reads CSVGGKETQFF. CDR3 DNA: TGCAGCGTTGGGGGGAAAGAGACCCAGTTCTTC.

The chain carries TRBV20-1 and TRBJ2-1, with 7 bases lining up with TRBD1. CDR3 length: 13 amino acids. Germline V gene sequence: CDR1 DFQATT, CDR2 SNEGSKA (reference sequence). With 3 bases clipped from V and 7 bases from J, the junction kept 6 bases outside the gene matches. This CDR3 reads CSASQGVGNEQFF. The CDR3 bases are TGCAGTGCTAGCCAGGGGGTTGGAAATGAGCAGTTCTTC.

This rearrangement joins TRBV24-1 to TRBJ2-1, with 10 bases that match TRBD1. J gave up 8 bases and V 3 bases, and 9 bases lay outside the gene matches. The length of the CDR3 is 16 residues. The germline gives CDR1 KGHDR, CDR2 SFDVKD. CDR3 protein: CATSDPAGQGKDEQFF. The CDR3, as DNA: TGTGCCACCAGTGATCCCGCGGGACAGGGGAAAGATGAGCAGTTCTTC.

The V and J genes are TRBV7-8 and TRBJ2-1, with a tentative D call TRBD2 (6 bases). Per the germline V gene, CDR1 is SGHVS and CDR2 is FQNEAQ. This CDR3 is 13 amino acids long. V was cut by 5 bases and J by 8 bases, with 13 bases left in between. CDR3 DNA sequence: TGTGCCAGCAGCATAACGCCGGGGGATGAGCAGTTCTTC. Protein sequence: CASSITPGDEQFF.

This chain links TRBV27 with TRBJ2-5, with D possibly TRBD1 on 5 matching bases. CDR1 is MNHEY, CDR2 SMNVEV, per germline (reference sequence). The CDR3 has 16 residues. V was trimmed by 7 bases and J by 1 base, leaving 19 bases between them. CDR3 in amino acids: CASTPWAGFAQETQYF. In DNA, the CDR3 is TGTGCCAGCACCCCTTGGGCAGGGTTCGCCCAAGAGACCCAGTACTTC.

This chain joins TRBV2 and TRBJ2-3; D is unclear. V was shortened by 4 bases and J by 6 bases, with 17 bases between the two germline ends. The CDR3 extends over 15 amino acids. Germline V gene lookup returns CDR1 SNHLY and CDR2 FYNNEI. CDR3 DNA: TGTGCCAGCAGTGGAGCTAGATGGGCGTCGGATACGCAGTATTTT. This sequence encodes CASSGARWASDTQYF.

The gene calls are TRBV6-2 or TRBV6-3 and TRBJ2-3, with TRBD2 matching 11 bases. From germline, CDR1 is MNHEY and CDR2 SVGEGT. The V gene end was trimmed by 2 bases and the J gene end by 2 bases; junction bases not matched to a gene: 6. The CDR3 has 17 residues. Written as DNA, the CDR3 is TGTGCCAGCAGTTACGAACTAGCGGGAGCTTACACAGATACGCAGTATTTT. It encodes CASSYELAGAYTDTQYF.

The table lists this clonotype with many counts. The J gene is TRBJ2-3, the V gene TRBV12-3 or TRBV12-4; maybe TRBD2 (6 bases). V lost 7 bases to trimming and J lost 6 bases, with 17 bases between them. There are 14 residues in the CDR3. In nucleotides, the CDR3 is TGTGCCAGCATCCGGGACTCTCCCCTTGATACGCAGTATTTT. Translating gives CASIRDSPLDTQYF.

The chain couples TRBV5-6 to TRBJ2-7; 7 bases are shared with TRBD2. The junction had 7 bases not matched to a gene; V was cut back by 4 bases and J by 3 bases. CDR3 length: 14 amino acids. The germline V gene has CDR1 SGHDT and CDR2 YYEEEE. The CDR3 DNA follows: TGTGCCAGCAGCGCAACTAGCGAAATCTACGAGCAGTACTTC. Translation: CASSATSEIYEQYF.

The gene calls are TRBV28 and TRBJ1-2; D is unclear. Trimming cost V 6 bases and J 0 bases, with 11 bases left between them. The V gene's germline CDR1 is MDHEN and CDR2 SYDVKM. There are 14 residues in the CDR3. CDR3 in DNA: TGTGCCAGCAGCCCGGGAACTACTAACTATGGCTACACCTTC. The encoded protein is CASSPGTTNYGYTF.

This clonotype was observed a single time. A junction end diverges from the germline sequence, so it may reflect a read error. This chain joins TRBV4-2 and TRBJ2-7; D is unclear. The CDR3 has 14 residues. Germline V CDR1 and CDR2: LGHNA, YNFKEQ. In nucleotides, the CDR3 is TGTGCCAGCAGCCAAGATCGCAGCTCCGACGAGCAGTACTTC. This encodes CASSQDRSSDEQYF.